This TCR beta chain originates from a study of Ad26.COV2.S vaccination and SARS-CoV-2 variants (dated by TCRdb to about 2021). Broadly, across the study: Donors in the vaccine arm were drawn from COV1001, a phase I-IIa trial of Ad26.COV2.S in healthy adults that was multicentre, randomized, double-blind and placebo-controlled. Ad26.COV2.S was given intramuscularly at 5x10^10 or 1x10^11 viral particles, as a single shot or as two shots 56 days apart. Sequencing of the TCRbeta repertoire served to evaluate the specificity and breadth of SARS-CoV-2-reactive T cell receptors following Ad26.COV2.S vaccination. A total of 32 samples were included in the TCR-sequenced set, comprising about 20 Ad26.COV2.S vaccine recipients, 5 placebo recipients and 8 SARS-CoV-2 convalescent individuals. Participants in the trial were split at random into five groups of five each, receiving low-dose or high-dose Ad26.COV2.S once or twice, or else placebo on both occasions. Blinding of investigators to trial group allocation was maintained during experiments and outcome assessment.

This clone was counted a single time. Its antigen is unknown. Qualities for individual bases were not recorded, and no much larger clone is one base off. V is clipped by 9 bases and J by 0 bases, and the sequence between their germline boundaries is 11 bases long. The germline V gene gives CDR1 as MRHNA and CDR2 as SNTAGT. The CDR3 has 14 amino acids, counting the end cysteine and phenylalanine. Only the CDR3 portion is preserved as DNA: 42 bases, with reading frame beginning at the first base. The study at large found these results: It was noted by the authors that total T cell responses may have been underestimated by the TCR breadth and depth analyses. Comparable non-spike TCR breadth was observed between vaccine and placebo recipients, consistent with only spike being contained in the vaccine. Ad26.COV2.S recipients had higher spike-specific TCR breadth than placebo recipients (P = 0.0014). After vaccination, spike-specific CD8+ and CD4+ T cell responses were reported to show substantial breadth. The study lacked the statistical power to compare responses across vaccine doses or regimens.

The meaning of the sample's treatment or condition label: roughly 19 received Ad26.COV2.S at low or high dose, single or two shots; a few received placebo; per-sample allocation not given. Repertoires of vaccine and placebo recipients were sequenced from samples taken on day 63 after the first injection. In Cohort 1b, 25 to 30 adults aged 18-55 years were enrolled at a single site in Boston, USA, between 29 July and 7 August 2020. Ad26.COV2.S was a replication-incompetent adenovirus type 26 vector expressing a prefusion-stabilized SARS-CoV-2 spike protein from the original Wuhan strain. The immunoSEQ Assay was the method used to sequence TCRbeta CDR3 regions. After extraction, genomic DNA underwent amplification by bias-controlled multiplex PCR, followed by high-throughput sequencing. Under the source paper's analysis protocol: To quantify the absolute abundance of every unique TCRbeta CDR3 region, sequences were collapsed and filtered. T cell fraction was estimated by normalizing TCRbeta template counts to usable DNA, with usable DNA measured through amplification of reference genes found in all nucleated cells. Repertoire TCRs were annotated as SARS-CoV-2-specific when V gene, CDR3 amino acid sequence and J gene were exactly matched to a known reactive TCR set. The reference SARS-CoV-2 TCR set came from MIRA and was filtered for enrichment in COVID-19-positive ImmuneCODE repertoires, removing public or cross-reactive TCRs. Using the MIRA antigens, annotated TCRs were further analysed by specific ORF or by position within an ORF. Breadth was defined as annotated unique rearrangements over total unique productive rearrangements; depth was the summed frequency of those rearrangements. TCR breadth was compared between groups using two-sided Wilcoxon rank-sum tests. The table was pulled from immuneACCESS by TCRdb, which kept in-frame rearrangements only. Such tables lose some clones; where checked, under half of the loss comes from unresolved V genes, and the rest has no known cause. That table is the source of V, J and clone size, and D and trimming were worked out from the DNA. For this sample the table gives fewer than 900,000 clones, of which approximately 88% were detected only once. The top ten clones comprise roughly 1.5% of the sample.

This clonotype was obtained from a person aged 18-60 years who received the Ad26.COV2.S COVID-19 vaccine or a placebo. The chain joins TRBV6-4 to TRBJ2-2; the D gene cannot be resolved reliably. The sequencing here drew on peripheral blood, taken in a trial of Ad26.COV2.S vaccine versus placebo. The nucleotide sequence is given as TGTGCCAGTAGGGCACGGGCGAACACCGGGGAGCTGTTTTTT. This sequence encodes CASRARANTGELFF.